This T cell receptor beta chain was recorded in a study of shared clonotypes between healthy human individuals (dated by TCRdb to between 2020 and 2021). Broadly, across the study: A couple of women and a few men aged 18 to 49 years were included in the cohort. To estimate repertoire size and how much clonotypes are shared between individuals, the study performed deep sequencing of blood TCR repertoires from about 5 healthy adults. For each donor, CD4 naive and CD4 memory were each run on three plates, CD8 naive on two plates, and CD8 memory on one plate. Leukapheresis yielded between about 0.94 and 8.9 billion PBMCs per donor. Different laboratories and diverse techniques were used to prepare libraries and sequence TCR repertoires, to increase sequencing depth and limit assay-specific biases. The full study reports these points: Based on pairwise subsampling, the degree of clonotype sharing among donors was expected to be affected by sequencing depth. Sharing across a few donors was observed for around 5% of naive CD4, under 4% of naive CD8, 2% to 2.5% of memory CD4, and over 0.3% of memory CD8 clonotypes. Compared with non-shared clonotypes, the clonotypes found in all four sorted-subset donors had higher generation probabilities. Naive subsets generally had larger estimated clonotype richness than memory subsets did. The genetic and exposure-history diversity represented was limited by the small number of donors. Sampling was restricted to blood, and TCR repertoires in tissues likely differ from the TCR repertoires found in blood. Incomplete sequencing was indicated by rarefaction of sorted-subset datasets, despite the large sequencing depth.

For the CD8 naive samples, CD45RO-negative cells were positively selected for CCR7, yielding a CD45RA+CCR7+ population from which TemRA cells were excluded. Healthy HIV-negative adults with no recently reported acute infections or vaccinations were included as donors. Every donor was a Caucasian adult residing in Nashville, Tennessee, USA. Blood was collected by leukapheresis, and PBMCs were isolated by Ficoll-Histopaque density gradient centrifugation and then cryopreserved in liquid nitrogen vapor phase. Analytical flow cytometry was used to check the purity and quantity of each magnetically sorted T cell population. From each sorted fraction, genomic DNA was isolated and quantified by UV absorbance on a Nanodrop 2000c. The CDR3 runs 14 amino acids, cysteine and phenylalanine included. Only CDR3 DNA is held: 42 bases, read in frame from base 1. V lost 0 bases and J lost 7 bases; the stretch between them is 11 bases long. The germline V gene encodes CDR1 SGHDT and CDR2 YYEEEE.

Using the deep immunoSEQ assay, multiplex PCR amplified TCR CDR3 regions from genomic DNA. Genomic DNA extracted from each cell subset was distributed evenly over all wells of several immunoSEQ 96-well plates, and each plate served as one replicate. Each replicate PCR for sorted subsets received about 180 ng genomic DNA, equal to roughly 29,000 T cell genomes. Purified libraries were quantified with a Qubit 3.0 fluorometer, sized on a Bioanalyzer 2100, and re-quantified with the KAPA Library Quantification kit. Each immunoSEQ 96-well plate was sequenced on its own single-read 150-cycle Illumina NextSeq 550 flow cell. In the authors' own workflow: Because only junctional sequences without quality scores were contained in the immunoSEQ output, filtering matching that applied to full-length reads could not be performed. Sequences were annotated with PyIR, a Python wrapper for IgBLAST v1.9, using IMGT germline references to assign V/J genes and CDR3. Any read was removed if the V/J assignment was weak (E-value above 1e-6), the CDR3 was missing, or the read contained stop codons, out-of-frame junctions, or ambiguous translated residues. V3J clonotypes were defined as sequences sharing the same inferred V gene, J gene, and CDR3 amino acid sequence. The percentage overlap between two repertoires was calculated by dividing the number of shared unique clonotypes by the size of the smaller repertoire. Repertoire richness was assessed with RTK rarefaction, the Chao1 estimator, and Recon v2.1 estimates of unobserved clonotypes. Generation probabilities for all TCRbeta clonotypes obtained by the gDNA method from a handful of donors were computed using OLGA. TCRdb carries this immuneACCESS record with in-frame sequences only. Its versions omit some clonotypes, under half of them owing to an unresolved V gene in the studies checked, with the rest unexplained. V, J and clone size derive from that table, while D and trimming were established from the DNA sequence. A total of around 2,000,000 clones appear in this sample, approximately 94% of them only once. Jointly, the top ten make up 1% to 1.5% of the sample.

A note on this clone: The target of this receptor is not known. Nothing much larger sits one base from this clone, and base qualities are not available.

The TCR was taken from a man aged 18 to 30 in good health. The rearranged chain carries TRBV5-6 and TRBJ2-1, with a tentative D gene TRBD2 over 5 matching bases. Sequencing was carried out using naive CD8+ T cells sorted from blood. The cell subset or site label corresponds to: CD45RA+CCR7+. Here is the DNA: TGTGCCAGCAGCTTGGGTGTCCGGGGTAATGAGCAGTTCTTC. Its protein reads: CASSLGVRGNEQFF. Extended through the reference TRBV5-6 and TRBJ2-1 proteins, this CDR3 yields the full variable domain: DAGVTQSPTHLIKTRGQQVTLRCSPKSGHDTVSWYQQALGQGPQFIFQYYEEEERQRGNFPDRFSGHQFPNYSSELNVNALLLGDSALYLCASSLGVRGNEQFFGPGTRLTVL.